This record looks at one TCR beta chain sequence and its context. Antigen unknown. The method was immunoSEQ multiplex PCR; TCRdb's version includes in-frame clones alone and lacks a portion of them. The table includes 90,000 to 120,000 clones, about 83% detected once. The sample belongs to a study of T cell responses to AZD1222 COVID-19 vaccine. Study-level background: Second-dose schedules of about 4 or about 12 weeks were combined. The study's findings and limits: Repertoire sampling occurred only after the peak T cell response. Spike-spanning, vaccine-associated CD4 TCRs were dominant at 160-218 and 743-854. Nearly half of spike-specific TCRs reportedly target variant regions that are unmutated in the B.1.351 and B.1.1.7 variants.

The receptor comes from an adult in good health. Sequencing used peripheral blood, obtained on day 0 of AZD1222 vaccination.

CDR3 sequence: CASSFRGNTGELFF. In DNA form, the CDR3 reads TGTGCCAGCAGTTTTCGGGGAAACACCGGGGAGCTGTTTTTT. The chain links TRBV27 to TRBJ2-2; D is perhaps TRBD2 (5 bases). Germline V CDR1 and CDR2: MNHEY, SMNVEV (reference sequence). V lost 3 bases and J lost 2, with 7 bases in between. The CDR3 spans 14 residues.